This paragraph covers one T cell receptor beta chain sequence. The record originates from a study of cytomegalovirus exposure and HLA in healthy donors. The CDR3 contains 17 residues. With 0 bases clipped from V and 6 bases from J, the junction kept 3 bases outside the gene matches. CDR1 and CDR2 (germline): LNHNV, YYDKDF (reference sequence). The study ran its PCR with 60 Vbeta and 13 Jbeta primers. The protocol was immunoSEQ multiplex PCR, while the TCRdb copy is restricted to in-frame clones and leaves out a portion. The sample holds approximately 70,000 clones, around three quarters seen once. Input material: PBMCs. The receptor comes from a middle-aged man in good health and CMV-seronegative. The chain is built from TRBV15 and TRBJ2-1, with 15 bases lining up with TRBD2. CDR3 nucleotides: TGTGCCACCAGCAGAGATCTGGGACTAGCGGGAGGCAATGAGCAGTTCTTC. It translates to CATSRDLGLAGGNEQFF. Based on the CDR3 plus reference TRBV15 and TRBJ2-1, the full variable domain is DAMVIQNPRYQVTQFGKPVTLSCSQTLNHNVMYWYQQKSSQAPKLLFHYYDKDFNNEADTPDNFQSRRPNTSFCFLDIRSPGLGDTAMYLCATSRDLGLAGGNEQFFGPGTRLTVL.